This T cell receptor (beta chain) was documented in a study of T cell responses to AZD1222 COVID-19 vaccine. Assay: immunoSEQ multiplex PCR; the TCRdb copy retains only in-frame clones and omits some. Of over 100,000 clones listed, about 88% are singletons. In its sample, this clone was seen once. Other nucleotide sequences from this sample produce the same CDR3. Trimming pared 0 bases from V and 6 bases from J, leaving 7 bases between. Germline V gene data show CDR1 as SGHRS and CDR2 as YFSETQ. This CDR3 spans 13 amino acids. The input for sequencing was peripheral blood, taken on day 0 of AZD1222 vaccination. This TCR derives from an adult in good health. The chain couples TRBV5-1 to TRBJ1-5, with D tentatively TRBD1 (5 bases). The DNA for the CDR3 is TGCGCCAGCAGCTTGGAGGGGCTTCAGCCCCAGCATTTT. This gives the protein CASSLEGLQPQHF.